The table lists the clone carrying this TCR beta chain with a few counts. Germline DNA was also extracted, with blood RNA taken from unsorted whole blood. The data stem from a study of tumor-infiltrating lymphocytes in primary liver carcinoma. On the study more broadly: Primary liver carcinomas in the patients were surgically resected.

cDNA specific to TCR beta was made from around 470 ng of total RNA, with a constant-region primer employed for priming. Construction of TCR beta libraries relied on three successive nested multiplex PCR rounds employing slightly modified ARM-PCR. The two initial PCR rounds, roughly 9 cycles each, used TRBV1-TRBV30 forward and C-beta reverse primers. TCRdb reprocessed the multiplex PCR reads with MiXCR, giving one entry per CDR3 protein. The repertoire includes some 180,000 distinct CDR3 sequences, over 50% of them detected once, and 72% sits in the top ten. Trimming pared 3 bases from V and 6 bases from J, leaving 9 bases between. The CDR3 loop spans 12 amino acids. Per germline, CDR1 MNHEY and CDR2 SVGEGT.

Sequenced: peripheral blood. The clonotype originates from a man in his forties with primary liver carcinoma and hepatitis B virus infection. V usage is TRBV6-2 or TRBV6-3 and J usage is TRBJ2-7; D is unresolved. CDR3 protein: CASSYQGREQYF. CDR3 DNA sequence: TGTGCCAGCAGTTATCAAGGGCGCGAGCAGTACTTC.